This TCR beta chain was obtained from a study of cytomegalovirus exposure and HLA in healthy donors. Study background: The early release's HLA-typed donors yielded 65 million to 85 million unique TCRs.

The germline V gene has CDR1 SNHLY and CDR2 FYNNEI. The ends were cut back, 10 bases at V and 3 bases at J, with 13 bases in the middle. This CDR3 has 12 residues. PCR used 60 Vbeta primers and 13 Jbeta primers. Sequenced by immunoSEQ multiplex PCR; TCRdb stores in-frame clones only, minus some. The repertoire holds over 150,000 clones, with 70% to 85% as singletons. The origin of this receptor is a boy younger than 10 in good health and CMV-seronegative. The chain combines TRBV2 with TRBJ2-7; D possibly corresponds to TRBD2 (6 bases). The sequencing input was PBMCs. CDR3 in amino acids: CATEGQSYEQYF. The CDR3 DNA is TGTGCCACGGAGGGTCAAAGCTACGAGCAGTACTTC.